One sample yielded the 24 T cell receptor beta chains listed below, sequenced in a study of T cell changes during pregnancy in multiple sclerosis. Clones were read by immunoSEQ multiplex PCR, and TCRdb kept only the in-frame ones, dropping some. The table has tens of thousands of clones, roughly 92% seen once. Sequenced material: CD4+ T cells from peripheral blood mononuclear cells, taken before pregnancy. The receptor set was obtained from a female donor with multiple sclerosis, enrolled in a pregnancy study.

The J gene is TRBJ2-5, the V gene TRBV28, with 8 bases fitting TRBD2. The CDR3 is made up of 14 amino acids. The germline V gene has CDR1 MDHEN and CDR2 SYDVKM. V was pared by 7 bases and J by 7 bases, with 11 bases of the junction left unmatched. The CDR3 protein is CASTLTSGRATQYF. The CDR3 DNA sequence: TGTGCCAGCACCCTTACTAGCGGAAGGGCGACCCAGTACTTC.

J is TRBJ2-3 and V is TRBV19, with 8 bases aligning to TRBD2. There are 16 residues in the CDR3. V trimming: 6 bases; J trimming: 0 bases; junction bases outside the gene matches: 8. The germline gives CDR1 LNHDA, CDR2 SQIVND (reference sequence). Here the CDR3 reads CASRNSGGSSTDTQYF. CDR3 DNA sequence: TGTGCCAGTAGGAACTCGGGAGGGTCAAGCACAGATACGCAGTATTTT.

The sample holds one count of this clone. This sequence joins TRBV29-1 and TRBJ2-5; D unclear. This CDR3 has 11 amino acids. V lost 7 bases to trimming and J lost 4 bases, with 10 bases between them. Looked up from germline, CDR1 is SQVTM and CDR2 is ANQGSEA. The CDR3 bases are TGCAGCGCAGGTACTCGAGAGACCCAGTACTTC. Encoded protein: CSAGTRETQYF.

The CDR3 loop is CAISETSGRDTQYF. CDR3 coding DNA: TGTGCCATCAGTGAGACTAGCGGGAGAGATACGCAGTATTTT. The chain joins TRBV10-3 to TRBJ2-3, with TRBD2 matching over 11 bases. CDR3 length: 14 amino acids. Germline V gene data show CDR1 as ENHRY and CDR2 as SYGVKD. Germline trimming cut 2 bases from V and 5 bases from J; bases unmatched to any gene: 0.

This sequence joins TRBV7-9 and TRBJ2-3; D might be TRBD2 (6 bases). The V end was cut by 0 bases, the J end by 2 bases, with 9 bases between. Germline values: CDR1 SEHNR, CDR2 FQNEAQ (reference sequence). The CDR3 is 15 residues long. DNA of the CDR3: TGTGCCAGCAGCTTAGCTAGCGGCTTCACAGATACGCAGTATTTT. This translates into CASSLASGFTDTQYF.

The V gene is TRBV19, the J gene TRBJ2-2; 11 positions match TRBD1. Germline V lookup: CDR1 LNHDA, CDR2 SQIVND (reference sequence). The CDR3 is 15 amino acids. V lost 6 bases to trimming and J lost 7 bases; unmatched junction nucleotides: 7. The CDR3 DNA reads TGTGCCAGTAGGAGTTGGACAGGGGGCTTCGGGGAGCTGTTTTTT. Encoded protein: CASRSWTGGFGELFF.

The chain couples TRBV6-6 to TRBJ1-1; no clear D. Germline lookup yields CDR1 MNHNY and CDR2 SVGAGI (reference sequence). Trimming shortened V by 8 bases and J by 0 bases, and 13 bases separated the two germline ends. The CDR3 sequence is 14 residues long. The CDR3 nucleotides read TGTGCCAGCTGTCGTGAGCTGATGAACACTGAAGCTTTCTTT. Translation gives CASCRELMNTEAFF.

Written as DNA, the CDR3 is TGTGCCAGCAGCTTTGGGCAGGGTTTTTACGAGCAGTACTTC. This encodes CASSFGQGFYEQYF. V is TRBV7-8 and J is TRBJ2-7; D is perhaps TRBD1 (5 bases). Trimming left V 3 bases short and J 4 bases short, with 13 bases between. The CDR3 is 14 residues long. From germline, CDR1 is SGHVS and CDR2 FQNEAQ.

The V and J genes are TRBV19 and TRBJ2-3, with TRBD2 matching 12 bases. Germline lookup yields CDR1 LNHDA and CDR2 SQIVND (reference sequence). CDR3 length: 16 amino acids. V shed 5 bases, J shed 3 bases, and the junction held 6 bases outside the gene matches. The CDR3: CASSPLAGGQTDTQYF. The CDR3 DNA reads TGTGCCAGTAGTCCTCTAGCGGGAGGGCAAACAGATACGCAGTATTTT.

This chain links TRBV7-9 with TRBJ1-1; D is uncertain. Between the trimmed V and J ends, which lost 1 base and 6 bases, there was a span of 6 bases. This CDR3 contains 12 residues. Germline V lookup: CDR1 SEHNR, CDR2 FQNEAQ (reference sequence). CDR3 nucleotides: TGTGCCAGCAGCTTAGTAATAGCTGAAGCTTTCTTT. Amino acid sequence: CASSLVIAEAFF.

The V and J genes are TRBV2 and TRBJ2-1; 13 bases are a match to TRBD2. After removal of 6 bases from V and 9 bases from J, the junction contained 2 bases not matched to a gene. The CDR3 extends over 13 amino acids. Looked up from germline, CDR1 is SNHLY and CDR2 is FYNNEI. The CDR3: CASRRTSGSEQFF. CDR3 in DNA: TGTGCCAGCAGAAGGACTAGCGGGAGTGAGCAGTTCTTC.

The chain is built from TRBV9 and TRBJ2-3, with TRBD2 matching 7 bases. The V gene end was trimmed by 2 bases and the J gene end by 2 bases; junction bases not matched to a gene: 8. The CDR3 contains 16 residues. Germline V gene data show CDR1 as SGDLS and CDR2 as YYNGEE. The CDR3 loop is CASSVSSSGFTDTQYF. CDR3 DNA: TGTGCCAGCAGCGTTTCGTCTAGCGGCTTCACAGATACGCAGTATTTT.

The rearrangement links TRBV27 to TRBJ2-1, with 8 nucleotides matching TRBD2. The J segment lost 2 bases and the V segment lost 1 base, leaving 4 bases of the junction unmatched. Germline V gene sequence: CDR1 MNHEY, CDR2 SMNVEV (reference sequence). This CDR3 has 16 residues. CDR3 sequence (DNA): TGTGCCAGCAGTTTATTAAGCGGGAGTGCCTACAATGAGCAGTTCTTC. Translation gives CASSLLSGSAYNEQFF.

The chain carries TRBV29-1 and TRBJ1-1; 8 nucleotides align to TRBD1. CDR3 size: 13 residues. V lost 5 bases to trimming and J lost 10 bases; unmatched junction nucleotides: 12. Per germline, CDR1 SQVTM and CDR2 ANQGSEA. CDR3 protein: CSVRQGPPLGAFF. The CDR3 DNA reads as TGCAGCGTTCGACAGGGGCCTCCACTGGGAGCTTTCTTT.

J is TRBJ2-5 and V is TRBV19; 7 nucleotides line up with TRBD1. Germline CDR1 is LNHDA and CDR2 is SQIVND (reference sequence). This CDR3 is 17 amino acids long. V lost 3 bases to trimming and J lost 9 bases; unmatched junction nucleotides: 19. The CDR3 DNA follows: TGTGCCAGTAGTATTCTGGGCCAACCAGGGGGTAAGGAGCCCCAGTACTTC. Residues: CASSILGQPGGKEPQYF.

Here the CDR3 reads CASSWLYLAKNIQYF. The CDR3 nucleotides are TGTGCCAGCAGCTGGCTTTATCTAGCCAAAAACATTCAGTACTTC. The chain uses TRBV7-3 and TRBJ2-4; the D is unclear. V shed 4 bases and J shed 0 bases, with 10 bases lying between them. This CDR3 is 15 amino acids long. CDR1 is SGHTA, CDR2 FQGTGA, per germline.

The chain is built from TRBV5-1 and TRBJ2-2; TRBD1 matches 8 bases. J lost 4 bases, V lost 4 bases, and 6 bases had no gene match. Germline loops: CDR1 SGHRS, CDR2 YFSETQ. The CDR3 is 15 amino acids. Here the CDR3 DNA reads TGCGCCAGCAGCCAGGGACAGGCGGGCACCGGGGAGCTGTTTTTT. It is translated as CASSQGQAGTGELFF. Full variable domain (remainder filled in from reference TRBV5-1 and TRBJ2-2): KAGVTQTPRYLIKTRGQQVTLSCSPISGHRSVSWYQQTPGQGLQFLFEYFSETQRNKGNFPGRFSGRQFSNSRSEMNVSTLELGDSALYLCASSQGQAGTGELFFGEGSRLTVL.

The chain links TRBV27 to TRBJ1-5, with 9 bases that match TRBD1. After removal of 5 bases from V and 3 bases from J, the junction contained 5 bases not matched to a gene. CDR3 size: 15 residues. In germline, CDR1 is MNHEY, CDR2 SMNVEV (reference sequence). The CDR3 here is CASSTGQGPNQPQHF. The CDR3 nucleotides read TGTGCCAGCAGTACTGGACAGGGGCCCAATCAGCCCCAGCATTTT.

The rearrangement uses TRBV19 and TRBJ2-7; D possibly corresponds to TRBD1 (6 bases). V lost 5 bases to trimming and J lost 4 bases, with 6 bases between them. The V gene's germline CDR1 is LNHDA and CDR2 SQIVND (reference sequence). The CDR3 extends over 11 amino acids. Here the CDR3 reads CASSQGYEQYF. CDR3 nucleotide sequence: TGTGCCAGTAGTCAGGGGTACGAGCAGTACTTC.

The V and J genes are TRBV19 and TRBJ2-1; TRBD1 aligns across 7 bases. CDR3 length: 11 residues. Germline V lookup: CDR1 LNHDA, CDR2 SQIVND (reference sequence). With V trimmed by 6 bases and J by 10 bases, 3 bases remained unmatched. Here the CDR3 DNA reads TGTGCCAGTAGAACAGGGGTGGAGCAGTTCTTC. This sequence encodes CASRTGVEQFF.

V and J are TRBV19 and TRBJ2-1; 9 positions agree with TRBD1. V gave up 4 bases and J gave up 1 base; unmatched junction bases: 11. The CDR3 is made up of 18 amino acids. Per the germline V gene, CDR1 is LNHDA and CDR2 is SQIVND (reference sequence). CDR3 nucleotides: TGTGCCAGTAGTACCCTACGGAGGGGGACAGGGTCCTACAATGAGCAGTTCTTC. Translated, it gives CASSTLRRGTGSYNEQFF.

DNA of the CDR3: TGTGCCAGCAGCTTGGAGCAGGGAATAGGTGGCTACACCTTC. Amino acids: CASSLEQGIGGYTF. The J gene is TRBJ1-2, the V gene TRBV5-4; a possible D gene is TRBD1 (5 bases). The CDR3 has 14 residues. Germline V CDR1 and CDR2: SGHNT, YYREEE (reference sequence). Trimming stripped 0 bases from V and 7 bases from J, with 13 bases between.

V and J are TRBV2 and TRBJ1-2; tentative D call: TRBD1 (6 bases). This CDR3 is built from 14 residues. CDR1 and CDR2 (germline): SNHLY, FYNNEI. V was trimmed by 8 bases and J by 8 bases, leaving 21 bases between them. The CDR3 DNA reads as TGTGCCAGCCCCTTAGGGGGAGGGAACGGAGGCTACACCTTC. Protein product: CASPLGGGNGGYTF.

The V call is TRBV7-8, the J call TRBJ2-1; 12 bases map to TRBD2. V was pared by 1 base and J by 7 bases, with 2 bases of the junction left unmatched. The CDR3 spans 15 residues. CDR1 is SGHVS and CDR2 is FQNEAQ in the germline V gene. For the CDR3, the DNA is TGTGCCAGCAGCTTAGGACTAGCGGGAGAAAATGAGCAGTTCTTC. Protein: CASSLGLAGENEQFF.